Listed below are T cell receptor beta chains from one sample, sequenced in a study of T cell changes during pregnancy in multiple sclerosis. Method: immunoSEQ multiplex PCR; TCRdb's copy keeps in-frame clones and lacks some. The sample includes roughly 70,000 clones, 85% to 95% of them seen just once. The source material was peripheral blood, sampled in the third trimester of pregnancy. Source of these receptors: a female donor in good health, enrolled as a control in a pregnancy study. Each CDR3 is given with its conserved first and last residue. Fields, in order: D gene, J gene, clone size, V gene, CDR3 protein, CDR3 DNA. A D gene is named only where the DNA matches it firmly. Clone size is not always given. Where it is, it says once, few, many or a class for expanded clones.

d_call: TRBD2
j_call: TRBJ2-1
clone_size: -
v_call: TRBV5-4
cdr3_aa: CASRSGLAGVSSEQFF
cdr3_nt: TGTGCCAGCAGATCGGGACTAGCGGGAGTAAGTAGTGAGCAGTTCTTC

d_call: -
j_call: TRBJ2-7
clone_size: -
v_call: TRBV6-1
cdr3_aa: CASRIYSYEQYF
cdr3_nt: TGTGCCAGCAGAATTTACTCCTACGAGCAGTACTTC

d_call: -
j_call: TRBJ1-1
clone_size: -
v_call: TRBV5-1
cdr3_aa: CASSSESTVEAFF
cdr3_nt: TGCGCCAGCAGCTCCGAGTCGACAGTCGAAGCTTTCTTT

d_call: TRBD1
j_call: TRBJ1-5
clone_size: -
v_call: TRBV6-1
cdr3_aa: CASTNRDSSAQPQHF
cdr3_nt: TGTGCCAGCACTAACCGGGACAGCTCCGCACAGCCCCAGCATTTT

d_call: TRBD1
j_call: TRBJ1-2
clone_size: -
v_call: TRBV9
cdr3_aa: CASSGLSGGAEGYTF
cdr3_nt: TGTGCCAGCAGCGGGTTGTCAGGGGGCGCAGAAGGCTACACCTTC

d_call: -
j_call: TRBJ1-2
clone_size: -
v_call: TRBV19
cdr3_aa: CASSWAASRGPGYTF
cdr3_nt: TGTGCCAGTAGTTGGGCCGCAAGCAGGGGCCCTGGCTACACCTTC

d_call: TRBD1
j_call: TRBJ1-2
clone_size: -
v_call: TRBV23-1
cdr3_aa: CASKTRQGINYGYTF
cdr3_nt: TGCGCCAGCAAAACAAGACAGGGAATAAACTATGGCTACACCTTC

d_call: TRBD1
j_call: TRBJ1-1
clone_size: -
v_call: TRBV4-2
cdr3_aa: CASSHNRGNTEAFF
cdr3_nt: TGTGCCAGCAGCCATAACAGGGGGAACACTGAAGCTTTCTTT

d_call: -
j_call: TRBJ2-1
clone_size: -
v_call: TRBV30
cdr3_aa: CAWSPRAAGGNEQFF
cdr3_nt: TGTGCCTGGAGCCCTCGCGCAGCGGGCGGCAATGAGCAGTTCTTC

d_call: -
j_call: TRBJ2-5
clone_size: -
v_call: TRBV28
cdr3_aa: CASSPGVAPKETQYF
cdr3_nt: TGTGCCAGCAGTCCGGGGGTAGCCCCAAAGGAGACCCAGTACTTC

d_call: TRBD1
j_call: TRBJ2-3
clone_size: once
v_call: TRBV7-9
cdr3_aa: CASSLSQGKGTDTQYF
cdr3_nt: TGTGCCAGCAGCTTATCACAGGGGAAAGGAACAGATACGCAGTATTTT

d_call: TRBD2
j_call: TRBJ2-2
clone_size: -
v_call: TRBV9
cdr3_aa: CASSVALADTGELFF
cdr3_nt: TGTGCCAGCAGCGTAGCGCTAGCGGACACCGGGGAGCTGTTTTTT

d_call: -
j_call: TRBJ2-5
clone_size: -
v_call: TRBV5-8
cdr3_aa: CASTSGLGQQETQYF
cdr3_nt: TGTGCCAGCACCTCGGGGCTAGGACAGCAAGAGACCCAGTACTTC

d_call: TRBD2
j_call: TRBJ2-1
clone_size: -
v_call: TRBV5-4
cdr3_aa: CASSLRSGRGAYNEQFF
cdr3_nt: TGTGCCAGCAGCTTGCGGAGCGGGAGGGGGGCGTACAATGAGCAGTTCTTC

d_call: TRBD1
j_call: TRBJ1-1
clone_size: -
v_call: TRBV15
cdr3_aa: CATSTDRGPNTEAFF
cdr3_nt: TGTGCCACCAGCACCGACAGGGGGCCAAACACTGAAGCTTTCTTT

d_call: -
j_call: TRBJ2-2
clone_size: once
v_call: TRBV25-1
cdr3_aa: CASSESPGLAGELFF
cdr3_nt: TGTGCCAGCAGTGAATCGCCCGGACTGGCCGGGGAGCTGTTTTTT

d_call: -
j_call: TRBJ2-7
clone_size: -
v_call: TRBV19
cdr3_aa: CASSMSGFSEQYF
cdr3_nt: TGTGCCAGTAGTATGTCAGGGTTTTCCGAGCAGTACTTC

d_call: -
j_call: TRBJ1-5
clone_size: -
v_call: TRBV5-5
cdr3_aa: CASSLRQVINSNQPQHF
cdr3_nt: TGTGCCAGCAGCTTGCGACAGGTGATTAATAGCAATCAGCCCCAGCATTTT